These 8 T cell receptor beta chains were all obtained from the same sample, sequenced in a study of regulatory T cells in long-lasting Graves disease. As for time point: newly diagnosed GD, antithyroid drugs for less than 3 months. Isolated PBMC RNA provided the starting material for the TCR library. With iRepertoire HTBI primers and Arm-PCR of CDR3 regions, TCR beta libraries were built. TCRdb reprocessed the multiplex PCR reads via MiXCR and lists one record per CDR3 protein. In the table there are 450,000 to 600,000 distinct CDR3 sequences, approximately 15% of which are singletons. This sample was also put to use in a study of T cells in Graves' hyperthyroidism and ophthalmopathy.

Sample: peripheral blood mononuclear cells (PBMCs), taken at new diagnosis, from a patient treated with antithyroid drugs. The receptor set was obtained from a young man with Graves disease.

This clonotype was counted many times. The rearrangement joins TRBV20-1 to TRBJ2-1, with 11 bases aligning to TRBD2. The CDR3 sequence is 15 residues long. The ends lost 5 bases at V and 8 bases at J; junction bases unmatched: 11. Germline V lookup: CDR1 DFQATT, CDR2 SNEGSKA (reference sequence). Here the CDR3 reads CSAPAGTSGLYEQFF. Written as DNA, the CDR3 is TGCAGTGCTCCTGCCGGGACTAGCGGTCTGTATGAGCAGTTCTTC.

This clonotype was observed many times. This chain connects TRBV12-3 or TRBV12-4 to TRBJ1-1; 7 bases align to TRBD1. V shed 4 bases, J shed 2 bases, and the junction held 4 bases outside the gene matches. CDR3 length equals 14 residues. Here the CDR3 reads CASSYRDSNTEAFF. The CDR3 nucleotides read TGTGCCAGCAGTTATCGGGACAGCAACACTGAAGCTTTCTTT.

This clonotype was counted ten times or more. The V call is TRBV29-1, the J call TRBJ2-7; possible D gene TRBD1, 5 bases. This CDR3 is 13 amino acids long. V gave up 5 bases and J gave up 2 bases, with 13 bases separating them. Germline assignment: CDR1 SQVTM and CDR2 ANQGSEA. CDR3 region: CSVFLAGTYEQYF. The CDR3 bases are TGCAGCGTTTTCCTGGCAGGGACCTACGAGCAGTACTTC.

V usage is TRBV9 and J usage is TRBJ2-1, with 7 bases fitting TRBD2. V was clipped by 0 bases and J by 6 bases; unmatched bases: 0. This CDR3 is built from 13 residues. Germline assignment: CDR1 SGDLS and CDR2 YYNGEE. The CDR3 spells CASSVGGSNEQFF. CDR3 in DNA: TGTGCCAGCAGCGTAGGCGGGAGCAATGAGCAGTTCTTC.

In its sample, this clonotype was seen many times. The chain uses TRBV29-1 and TRBJ2-7; 9 bases line up with TRBD2. CDR3 length: 12 residues. J lost 5 bases, V lost 4 bases, and 3 bases had no gene match. Germline V lookup: CDR1 SQVTM, CDR2 ANQGSEA. Here the CDR3 reads CSVAGTSNEQYF. The CDR3 DNA sequence: TGCAGCGTTGCCGGGACTAGCAACGAGCAGTACTTC.

In its sample, this clonotype was seen many times. This chain links TRBV20-1 with TRBJ2-1; 8 positions match TRBD2. This CDR3 has 14 amino acids. Germline trimming cut 1 base from V and 6 bases from J; bases unmatched to any gene: 5. Germline V gives CDR1 DFQATT, CDR2 SNEGSKA (reference sequence). In DNA, the CDR3 is TGCAGTGCTAGAGGGCTAGCGGGTGGCAATGAGCAGTTCTTC. Translated: CSARGLAGGNEQFF.

J is TRBJ2-5 and V is TRBV7-2, with D perhaps TRBD2 (5 bases). Trimming removed 1 base from V and 5 bases from J, with 8 bases in between. Germline values: CDR1 SGHTA, CDR2 FQGNSA. This CDR3 region has 13 residues. CDR3 amino acids: CASSLVKRETQYF. DNA of the CDR3: TGTGCCAGCAGCTTAGTGAAGCGGGAGACCCAGTACTTC.

This clonotype showed up many times. This chain connects TRBV7-9 to TRBJ2-7, with a tentative D call TRBD2 (6 bases). The CDR3 runs to 14 residues. CDR1 and CDR2 (germline): SEHNR, FQNEAQ (reference sequence). Trimming took 6 bases from V and 4 from J, leaving 16 bases between them. The CDR3 DNA reads as TGTGCCAGCAGGCGGGACGGGAGCCTGTACGAGCAGTACTTC. Translation gives CASRRDGSLYEQYF. Looking up the rest from reference TRBV7-9 and TRBJ2-7 gives the full variable domain: DTGVSQNPRHKITKRGQNVTFRCDPISEHNRLYWYRQTLGQGPEFLTYFQNEAQLEKSRLLSDRFSAERPKGSFSTLEIQRTEQGDSAMYLCASRRDGSLYEQYFGPGTRLTVT.